Below are 5 T cell receptor beta chains sequenced from a single sample in a study of T-cell memory formation after mild COVID-19. TCRdb reprocessed the 5' RACE reads via MiXCR and lists one record per CDR3 protein. The sample records around 340,000 distinct CDR3 sequences, approximately 16% being singletons. The sample was PBMCs or a T cell subset sorted from them (not recorded which). The receptors were sampled from a man younger than 30 who had mild COVID-19 (a few samples of this study predate the infection). Cell type and time point are not known.

This clonotype was recorded once. This chain links TRBV11-2 with TRBJ2-2; the D gene could be TRBD1 or TRBD2 (6 bases each). Trimming took 4 bases from V and 4 from J, leaving 13 bases between them. The V gene's germline CDR1 is SGHAT and CDR2 FQNNGV. This CDR3 comprises 15 residues. The CDR3 DNA reads TGTGCCAGCAGCTATTGGGGGGCGAGCACCGGGGAGCTGTTTTTT. Its protein product is CASSYWGASTGELFF.

The rearrangement uses TRBV6-5 and TRBJ2-5; the D is unclear. The CDR3 is 11 residues long. V was shortened by 6 bases and J by 5 bases, with 7 bases between the two germline ends. The V gene's germline CDR1 is MNHEY and CDR2 SVGAGI. In DNA, the CDR3 is TGTGCCAGCAGGGCCGTCGAGACCCAGTACTTC. The encoded protein is CASRAVETQYF.

The chain carries TRBV7-9 and TRBJ2-1; 11 positions agree with TRBD1. J lost 5 bases, V lost 8 bases, and 8 bases had no gene match. Germline CDR1 is SEHNR and CDR2 is FQNEAQ (reference sequence). The length of the CDR3 is 15 residues. CDR3 sequence: CASSVGQGADNEQFF. The CDR3 bases are TGTGCCAGCTCGGTAGGACAGGGGGCGGACAATGAGCAGTTCTTC.

The J gene is TRBJ2-1, the V gene TRBV7-3; tentative D call: TRBD2 (5 bases). Trimming took off 1 base at V and 4 bases at J, with 8 bases between the two ends. The CDR3 runs 14 residues. Per germline, CDR1 SGHTA and CDR2 FQGTGA. CDR3 amino acids: CASSLSPGYNEQFF. In DNA, the CDR3 is TGTGCCAGCAGCTTAAGTCCGGGGTACAATGAGCAGTTCTTC.

This clonotype came up a few times. The chain couples TRBV25-1 to TRBJ2-1, with D unresolved. CDR3 length: 11 amino acids. The germline V gene has CDR1 MGHDK and CDR2 SYGVNS. V was cut by 4 bases and J by 15 bases, with 13 bases left in between. The CDR3 here is CASSGWRIRFF. The CDR3 bases are TGTGCCAGCAGTGGCTGGCGCATACGGTTCTTC.